This T cell receptor beta chain was identified in a study of cytomegalovirus exposure and HLA in healthy donors. Study-level results: One cluster of highly shared sequence variants probably arose as a sequencing artifact. In a later analysis, common viral pathogens appeared linked to several of the most significant clusters. Among CMV-associated TCR beta chains, most appeared HLA-restricted in a later analysis.

The CDR3 contains 15 residues. V was trimmed by 4 bases and J by 7 bases, leaving 20 bases between them. CDR1 is LGHNA and CDR2 is YSLEER in the germline V gene. Researchers ran the PCR with 60 Vbeta and 13 Jbeta primers. TCRdb's table, derived via immunoSEQ multiplex PCR, lists solely in-frame clones and lacks some. The sample has 75,000 to 90,000 clones; about 81% are singletons. With respect to this clone: Antigen specificity is unknown.

The chain couples TRBV4-3 to TRBJ2-7; perhaps TRBD1 as D (6 bases). The sequenced sample consisted of PBMCs. The sequence derives from a woman in her forties in good health and CMV-seropositive. Written as DNA, the CDR3 is TGCGCCAGCAGCCGAGATGCCGGGACATCGGGAGAGCAGTACTTC. Translating it yields CASSRDAGTSGEQYF.